What follows are 17 T cell receptor beta chains derived from one specimen sequenced in a study of response to subunit inactivated influenza vaccine. TCRdb reprocessed the RT-PCR reads with MiXCR, giving one entry per CDR3 protein. The table has roughly 550,000 distinct CDR3 sequences, less than 25% seen once. These data also featured in a second study, about T cells expressing NK-cell markers. That source adds: Beta-chain TCR cDNA was generated via 5'RACE template switching with UMIs.

Source: CD4+ T cells sorted from PBMCs, taken roughly 12 days after vaccination. The receptors shown here come from a man aged 50 or older who received an inactivated influenza vaccine.

This clonotype was picked up a small number of times. The CDR3 protein is CASSQGTLAGEQYF. In DNA, the CDR3 is TGTGCCAGCAGCCAAGGCACCCTAGCGGGGGAGCAGTACTTC. The chain combines TRBV4-2 with TRBJ2-7; 9 bases map to TRBD2. Per the germline V gene, CDR1 is LGHNA and CDR2 is YNFKEQ. The CDR3 sequence is 14 residues long. The junction had 5 bases not matched to a gene; V was cut back by 1 base and J by 7 bases.

This clonotype was recorded a few times. The genes are TRBV20-1 and TRBJ2-7, with 11 bases fitting TRBD2. V was pared by 0 bases and J by 3 bases, with 4 bases of the junction left unmatched. The CDR3 is 15 residues long. The V gene's germline CDR1 is DFQATT and CDR2 SNEGSKA (reference sequence). CDR3 sequence: CSAREPSGRYYEQYF. CDR3 DNA: TGCAGTGCTAGAGAGCCTAGCGGGAGGTACTACGAGCAGTACTTC.

The rearrangement uses TRBV9 and TRBJ2-5, with a possible D match to TRBD2 (5 bases). CDR3 length: 16 residues. V gave up 1 base and J gave up 3 bases, with 16 bases separating them. The germline CDR1 and CDR2 sequences are SGDLS and YYNGEE. This CDR3 is CASSVSASSLEETQYF. The CDR3 nucleotides are TGTGCCAGCAGCGTATCGGCTAGCTCACTAGAAGAGACCCAGTACTTC.

V and J are TRBV5-1 and TRBJ2-1, with 10 positions matching TRBD1. Looked up from germline, CDR1 is SGHRS and CDR2 is YFSETQ. Trimming removed 0 bases from V and 5 bases from J; junction bases left unmatched: 5. The CDR3 consists of 16 residues. DNA of the CDR3: TGCGCCAGCAGCTTGGCGATGGGACAGGGGCACAATGAGCAGTTCTTC. Its protein is CASSLAMGQGHNEQFF.

The V gene is TRBV7-2, the J gene TRBJ2-7, with unresolved D. V was trimmed by 0 bases and J by 5 bases, leaving 5 bases between them. CDR1 is SGHTA, CDR2 FQGNSA, per germline. This CDR3 contains 12 residues. CDR3 coding DNA: TGTGCCAGCAGCTTAGCGCAGGACGAGCAGTACTTC. It specifies CASSLAQDEQYF.

This clonotype was detected only a few times. The CDR3 reads CALQGLYEQYF. In DNA form, the CDR3 reads TGTGCCCTCCAGGGGTTATACGAGCAGTACTTC. The chain combines TRBV6-1 with TRBJ2-7, with D possibly TRBD1 on 6 matching bases. The CDR3 has 11 amino acids. V lost 11 bases, J lost 4 bases, and 12 bases lay in between. Germline CDR1 is MNHNS and CDR2 is SASEGT.

The chain employs TRBV29-1 and TRBJ2-3; D is undetermined. This CDR3 contains 14 residues. V lost 3 bases and J lost 4, with 14 bases in between. Germline lookup yields CDR1 SQVTM and CDR2 ANQGSEA. CDR3 in amino acids: CSVDKAADADTQYF. The CDR3 DNA reads as TGCAGCGTTGATAAGGCCGCTGACGCAGATACGCAGTATTTT.

The chain is built from TRBV6-2 or TRBV6-3 and TRBJ2-7, with 9 bases lining up with TRBD1. V was clipped by 11 bases and J by 3 bases; unmatched bases: 8. The CDR3 consists of 13 residues. Germline CDR1 and CDR2: MNHEY and SVGEGT. CDR3 in amino acids: CASRGQGFYEQYF. The DNA of the CDR3 is TGTGCCTCCAGGGGACAGGGATTCTACGAGCAGTACTTC.

The V and J genes are TRBV4-1 and TRBJ1-5; tentatively, D is TRBD1 (5 bases). The CDR3 has 15 amino acids. CDR1 is MGHRA, CDR2 YSYEKL, per germline. Trimming left V 0 bases short and J 7 bases short, with 13 bases between. CDR3 sequence (DNA): TGCGCCAGCAGCCAAGAAGTGGGGGGTTGGCAGCCCCAGCATTTT. Protein sequence: CASSQEVGGWQPQHF.

Many counts were recorded for this clonotype. The genes are TRBV7-9 and TRBJ2-2, with D possibly being TRBD1 (5 bases). This CDR3 spans 15 amino acids. The V gene lost 1 base and the J gene lost 10 bases, with 16 bases spanning the gap. Germline V CDR1 and CDR2: SEHNR, FQNEAQ (reference sequence). The CDR3 DNA sequence: TGTGCCAGCAGCTTAGGCCCTCAGGGTATCGAGGAGCTGTTTTTT. It is translated as CASSLGPQGIEELFF.

This clonotype has just a few counts. This sequence joins TRBV7-2 and TRBJ2-1, with unresolved D. Germline V gives CDR1 SGHTA, CDR2 FQGNSA. CDR3 length: 14 amino acids. Trimming shortened V by 1 base and J by 6 bases, and 10 bases separated the two germline ends. The CDR3 DNA follows: TGTGCCAGCAGCTTAGATGTCACGGGCAATGAGCAGTTCTTC. Its protein is CASSLDVTGNEQFF.

This clonotype was seen a handful of times. This chain joins TRBV7-9 and TRBJ2-1; 10 bases fit TRBD2. The V and J ends lost 2 bases and 0 bases, in that order; junction bases with no gene match: 7. The CDR3 runs to 18 residues. Germline V lookup: CDR1 SEHNR, CDR2 FQNEAQ (reference sequence). In nucleotides, the CDR3 is TGTGCCAGCAGCTTATCAGCGGGAGGGGACTTCTCCTACAATGAGCAGTTCTTC. Encoded protein: CASSLSAGGDFSYNEQFF.

The chain carries TRBV7-8 and TRBJ2-7, with D perhaps TRBD2 (5 bases). CDR3 length: 14 residues. V gave up 3 bases and J gave up 2 bases, with 11 bases separating them. In germline, CDR1 is SGHVS, CDR2 FQNEAQ. The CDR3 protein is CASSFAGLTYEQYF. The CDR3 nucleotides read TGTGCCAGCAGCTTTGCGGGCCTTACCTACGAGCAGTACTTC.

The chain carries TRBV30 and TRBJ2-1; 9 bases agree with TRBD1. V was clipped by 3 bases and J by 4 bases; unmatched bases: 7. The CDR3 sequence is 15 residues long. The germline gives CDR1 GTSNPN, CDR2 SVGIG (reference sequence). The CDR3 nucleotides read TGTGCCTGGAGCCCCCGGGACAGGGTGTACAATGAGCAGTTCTTC. It is translated as CAWSPRDRVYNEQFF.

V is TRBV6-1 and J is TRBJ2-5; D is perhaps TRBD2 (6 bases). V was clipped by 2 bases and J by 4 bases, with 14 bases between them. Germline CDR1 is MNHNS and CDR2 is SASEGT. The CDR3 is made up of 15 amino acids. The CDR3 is CASSENTRGGETQYF. The CDR3, as DNA: TGTGCCAGCAGTGAAAATACGAGGGGAGGAGAGACCCAGTACTTC.

The chain joins TRBV5-5 to TRBJ2-7, with TRBD2 matching 7 bases. The CDR3 totals 15 residues. Germline V gene lookup returns CDR1 SGHKS and CDR2 YYEKEE (reference sequence). The ends lost 2 bases at V and 1 base at J; junction bases unmatched: 6. The CDR3: CASSFRRRESYEQYF. For the CDR3, the DNA is TGTGCCAGCAGCTTTCGTCGGCGGGAGTCCTACGAGCAGTACTTC.

The chain joins TRBV6-2 or TRBV6-3 to TRBJ1-6; no firm D call. The ends were cut back, 2 bases at V and 11 bases at J, with 13 bases in the middle. Looked up from germline, CDR1 is MNHEY and CDR2 is SVGEGT. The CDR3 contains 14 residues. CDR3 in amino acids: CASSYQGNATPLHF. The CDR3 coding sequence is TGTGCCAGCAGTTACCAAGGAAATGCGACACCCCTCCACTTT.